This is a list of T cell receptor beta chains from one sample in a study of blood T cell repertoires in COVID-19. The protocol was immunoSEQ multiplex PCR, while the TCRdb copy is restricted to in-frame clones and leaves out a portion. The sample carries some 200,000 clones, approximately 87% recorded once. Sequenced sample: peripheral blood. These receptor sequences come from a young man with active or convalescent COVID-19. Each CDR3 is given with its conserved first and last residue.

>TRBV10-3|TRBJ2-2
CAFRDRESGELFF
>TRBV7-2|TRBJ2-5
CASSADGTTMETQYF
>TRBV7-9|TRBJ2-2
CASSSTHPGELFF
>TRBV5-1|TRBJ2-1
CASSLVTAYNEQFF
>TRBV9|TRBJ1-5
CASSFQGRSDQPQHF
>TRBV6-5|TRBJ2-5
CASSFSGRAEETQYF
>TRBV2|TRBJ2-1
CASSPGDRAYNEQFF
>TRBV6-6|TRBJ1-4
CASSYIGEKLFF
>TRBV3-1/TRBV3-2|TRBJ2-5
CASSEPGTNQETQYF
>TRBV10-3|TRBJ1-5
CAISESQNQPQHF
>TRBV5-1|TRBJ1-4
CASSEGQSTNEKLFF
>TRBV3-1/TRBV3-2|TRBJ2-7
CASSQGDSGTFEQYF
>TRBV5-1|TRBJ1-1
CASSLAIVNTEAFF
>TRBV29-1|TRBJ2-5
CSVWTGQVETQYF
>TRBV5-1|TRBJ2-2
CASSLDYLLGSTGELFF
>TRBV5-1|TRBJ1-6
CASSLGTVSLDSPLHF
>TRBV10-3|TRBJ1-2
CAISEAVRTNYGYTF
>TRBV7-9|TRBJ1-4
CASTPARGEKLFF
>TRBV6-1|TRBJ2-7
CASSEYPGFVSYEQYF
>TRBV2|TRBJ2-1
CASQGGYSYNEQFF
>TRBV11-2|TRBJ2-3
CASSLVAGGTDTQYF
>TRBV6-5|TRBJ2-7
CASSDRDEQYF
>TRBV30|TRBJ2-7
CAWSPGQGILREQYF